Listed below are T cell receptor beta chains from one sample, sequenced in a study of yellow fever vaccine responses in identical twins. TCRdb used MiXCR to reprocess the RT-PCR reads, holding one entry per CDR3 protein. The sample records roughly 10,000 distinct CDR3 sequences, 70% to 90% being singletons. The sample here was T cells from blood (PBMCs), unsorted or a sorted subset (not recorded which), taken before or after yellow fever vaccination (not recorded which). Receptor source: a woman between 18 and 30 years old who received the yellow fever vaccine. Both conserved end residues are part of each CDR3. The order of the fields is CDR3 protein, CDR3 DNA, D gene, V gene, clone size, J gene. The D gene is left open where the match is weak. Clone size is not always given. Where it is, it says once, few, many or a class for expanded clones.

CDR3 protein: CASSQGQGVADTQYF
CDR3 DNA: TGTGCCAGCAGCCAGGGACAGGGAGTTGCAGATACGCAGTATTTT
D gene: TRBD1
V gene: TRBV7-6
clone size: .
J gene: TRBJ2-3

CDR3 protein: CASREAGSSGNTIYF
CDR3 DNA: TGTGCCAGCAGAGAGGCAGGATCCTCTGGAAACACCATATATTTT
D gene: .
V gene: TRBV28
clone size: .
J gene: TRBJ1-3

CDR3 protein: CRAAENNEQFF
CDR3 DNA: TGCAGGGCTGCAGAGAACAATGAGCAGTTCTTC
D gene: .
V gene: TRBV29-1
clone size: .
J gene: TRBJ2-1

CDR3 protein: CASSPRLTDTQYF
CDR3 DNA: TGTGCCAGCAGTCCTAGACTCACAGATACGCAGTATTTT
D gene: .
V gene: TRBV12-3/TRBV12-4
clone size: .
J gene: TRBJ2-3

CDR3 protein: CASSLPGFRTPGSCFF
CDR3 DNA: .
D gene: .
V gene: TRBV7-6
clone size: .
J gene: TRBJ2-2

CDR3 protein: CASSQGWTGHSPLHF
CDR3 DNA: TGTGCCAGCAGCCAAGGTTGGACAGGGCATTCACCCCTCCACTTT
D gene: TRBD1
V gene: TRBV4-2
clone size: few
J gene: TRBJ1-6

CDR3 protein: CASSRDSMNTEAFF
CDR3 DNA: TGTGCCAGCAGCCGTGACAGTATGAACACTGAAGCTTTCTTT
D gene: .
V gene: TRBV13
clone size: .
J gene: TRBJ1-1

CDR3 protein: CASSKDSYNEQFF
CDR3 DNA: TGTGCCAGCAGTAAGGATAGCTACAATGAGCAGTTCTTC
D gene: .
V gene: TRBV21-1
clone size: .
J gene: TRBJ2-1

CDR3 protein: CSARDLVAGVYNEQFF
CDR3 DNA: TGCAGTGCTAGAGATTTGGTAGCGGGAGTCTATAATGAGCAGTTCTTC
D gene: TRBD2
V gene: TRBV20-1
clone size: .
J gene: TRBJ2-1

CDR3 protein: CTARETQYF
CDR3 DNA: TGCACTGCTAGGGAGACCCAGTACTTC
D gene: .
V gene: TRBV20-1
clone size: .
J gene: TRBJ2-5

CDR3 protein: CAAGSYNEQFF
CDR3 DNA: TGTGCCGCGGGCTCTTACAATGAGCAGTTCTTC
D gene: .
V gene: TRBV11-2
clone size: .
J gene: TRBJ2-1

CDR3 protein: CASSQVVGEHPAPYEQYF
CDR3 DNA: TGTGCCAGCAGCCAAGTAGTGGGGGAGCACCCGGCACCCTACGAGCAGTACTTC
D gene: .
V gene: TRBV3-1
clone size: few
J gene: TRBJ2-7

CDR3 protein: CASSPRQGWSGELFF
CDR3 DNA: TGTGCCAGCTCACCCCGACAGGGATGGTCCGGGGAGCTGTTTTTT
D gene: TRBD1
V gene: TRBV18
clone size: .
J gene: TRBJ2-2

CDR3 protein: CASSLYTDTQYF
CDR3 DNA: TGTGCCAGCAGCCTGTACACAGATACGCAGTATTTT
D gene: .
V gene: TRBV7-9
clone size: .
J gene: TRBJ2-3

CDR3 protein: CASSRGLGGGSLTEAFF
CDR3 DNA: TGTGCCAGCTCACGGGGCCTTGGAGGGGGAAGCCTAACTGAAGCTTTCTTT
D gene: .
V gene: TRBV18
clone size: .
J gene: TRBJ1-1

CDR3 protein: CASSQDNREGQPQHF
CDR3 DNA: TGCGCCAGCAGCCAAGATAACAGGGAGGGTCAGCCCCAGCATTTT
D gene: .
V gene: TRBV4-1
clone size: .
J gene: TRBJ1-5

CDR3 protein: CASSKVPETGWGGANVLTF
CDR3 DNA: TGTGCCAGCAGCAAGGTCCCGGAAACGGGCTGGGGGGGGGCCAACGTCCTGACTTTC
D gene: .
V gene: TRBV21-1
clone size: .
J gene: TRBJ2-6

CDR3 protein: CSVEDLSLARGDEQFF
CDR3 DNA: TGCAGCGTTGAAGACCTATCACTAGCGCGAGGCGATGAGCAGTTCTTC
D gene: TRBD2
V gene: TRBV29-1
clone size: .
J gene: TRBJ2-1

CDR3 protein: CASSLDGRNEQFF
CDR3 DNA: TGTGCCAGCAGCTTAGATGGCAGAAATGAGCAGTTCTTC
D gene: .
V gene: TRBV11-3
clone size: few
J gene: TRBJ2-1

CDR3 protein: CASLDTGELFF
CDR3 DNA: TGTGCCAGCCTTGACACCGGGGAGCTGTTTTTT
D gene: .
V gene: TRBV11-3
clone size: .
J gene: TRBJ2-2

CDR3 protein: CASRPRSTDTQYF
CDR3 DNA: TGTGCCAGCAGACCTAGAAGCACAGATACGCAGTATTTT
D gene: .
V gene: TRBV13
clone size: .
J gene: TRBJ2-3

CDR3 protein: CASSEEDRGVYSNQPQHF
CDR3 DNA: TGTGCCAGCAGTGAAGAGGACAGGGGTGTATATAGCAATCAGCCCCAGCATTTT
D gene: TRBD1
V gene: TRBV2
clone size: .
J gene: TRBJ1-5

CDR3 protein: CASSHGQGQGYTF
CDR3 DNA: TGTGCCAGCAGCCACGGACAGGGTCAAGGCTACACCTTC
D gene: TRBD1
V gene: TRBV3-1
clone size: .
J gene: TRBJ1-2

CDR3 protein: CSAQDRDRGLETQYF
CDR3 DNA: TGCAGTGCTCAGGACAGGGACAGGGGTTTAGAGACCCAGTACTTC
D gene: TRBD1
V gene: TRBV20-1
clone size: .
J gene: TRBJ2-5

CDR3 protein: CASSPRDYPETQYF
CDR3 DNA: TGTGCCAGCAGCCCGCGCGACTATCCGGAGACCCAGTACTTC
D gene: .
V gene: TRBV5-4
clone size: .
J gene: TRBJ2-5

CDR3 protein: CASRTTEGSPLHF
CDR3 DNA: TGTGCCAGCAGGACCACCGAGGGTTCACCCCTCCACTTT
D gene: .
V gene: TRBV11-2
clone size: .
J gene: TRBJ1-6

CDR3 protein: CASSFRTPSETQYF
CDR3 DNA: TGTGCCAGCAGCTTCAGGACTCCGTCGGAGACCCAGTACTTC
D gene: .
V gene: TRBV7-2
clone size: .
J gene: TRBJ2-5

CDR3 protein: CASLNSLDGNNEQFF
CDR3 DNA: TGTGCCAGCCTAAACTCACTAGACGGGAATAATGAGCAGTTCTTC
D gene: .
V gene: TRBV18
clone size: .
J gene: TRBJ2-1

CDR3 protein: CSVDTGTSGSRYEQFF
CDR3 DNA: TGCAGCGTTGATACCGGGACTAGCGGGAGTAGGTATGAGCAGTTCTTC
D gene: TRBD2
V gene: TRBV29-1
clone size: .
J gene: TRBJ2-1

CDR3 protein: CASSLDRGTYGYTF
CDR3 DNA: TGTGCCAGCAGCTTAGATCGGGGTACCTATGGCTACACCTTC
D gene: .
V gene: TRBV7-6
clone size: .
J gene: TRBJ1-2

CDR3 protein: CASSLDSIQYF
CDR3 DNA: TGTGCCAGCAGCCTAGATAGCATTCAGTACTTC
D gene: .
V gene: TRBV11-2
clone size: .
J gene: TRBJ2-4

CDR3 protein: CASSPLSGKGENIQYF
CDR3 DNA: TGTGCCAGCAGCCCCCTTAGCGGGAAGGGGGAAAACATTCAGTACTTC
D gene: TRBD2
V gene: TRBV11-1
clone size: .
J gene: TRBJ2-4

CDR3 protein: CAISERDTSNEQFF
CDR3 DNA: TGTGCCATCAGTGAACGGGATACATCAAATGAGCAGTTCTTC
D gene: .
V gene: TRBV10-3
clone size: .
J gene: TRBJ2-1